The rows below give T cell receptor beta chains drawn from one sample of a study of T cell repertoires in cytomegalovirus infection. TCRdb analysed the reads with MiXCR anew, one entry per CDR3 protein. The sample has about 160,000 distinct CDR3 sequences, under 20% seen once. Sequencing was performed on CD8+ T cells from PBMCs. All receptors come from a human donor in good health (CMV status not recorded). Some clones in this sample may be carry-over from other donors' samples. CDR3s include the opening cysteine and the closing phenylalanine or tryptophan. The order of the fields is J gene, V gene, D gene, clone size, CDR3 protein, CDR3 DNA. A D gene is named only where the DNA matches it firmly. For some rows the clone size is stated as once, few or many, or as a class when expanded; others skip it.

TRBJ2-7 TRBV7-6 NA NA CASSLRGAGSYEQYF TGTGCCAGCAGCTTACGGGGGGCAGGGAGCTACGAGCAGTACTTC
TRBJ2-7 TRBV5-4 TRBD2 NA CASSPDGTSYEQYF TGTGCCAGCAGCCCTGATGGGACTAGCTACGAGCAGTACTTC
TRBJ2-2 TRBV7-8 NA NA CASSPRAGDKTGELFF TGTGCCAGCAGCCCCAGGGCAGGGGATAAAACCGGGGAGCTGTTTTTT
TRBJ2-3 TRBV27 NA NA CASSLSEGFGDTQYF TGTGCCAGCAGTTTATCGGAGGGCTTCGGGGATACGCAGTATTTT
TRBJ2-7 TRBV7-6 NA few CASSLFSGTYEQYF TGTGCCAGCAGCCTGTTCTCCGGGACATACGAGCAGTACTTC
TRBJ1-1 TRBV6-2/TRBV6-3 NA few CASSYRRQGLAIGTEAFF TGTGCCAGCAGTTACCGTCGGCAGGGGTTGGCCATCGGCACTGAAGCTTTCTTT
TRBJ1-4 TRBV29-1 NA NA CSVAVGDSEKLFF TGCAGCGTCGCAGTGGGGGATAGTGAAAAACTGTTTTTT
TRBJ1-1 TRBV11-2 TRBD1 many CASRTGGEWRSMNTEAFF TGTGCCAGCAGGACAGGGGGGGAATGGAGGAGTATGAACACTGAAGCTTTCTTT
TRBJ2-1 TRBV12-5 NA NA CASGFEYNEQFF TGTGCTAGTGGTTTTGAGTACAATGAGCAGTTCTTC
TRBJ1-1 TRBV19 TRBD1 NA CASSNPGQGANPEAFF TGTGCCAGTAGTAACCCGGGACAGGGGGCGAATCCTGAAGCTTTCTTT
TRBJ2-4 TRBV7-2 NA NA CASSPEIYGVGENIQYF TGTGCCAGCAGCCCCGAGATTTACGGGGTTGGGGAAAACATTCAGTACTTC
TRBJ2-1 TRBV29-1 NA few CSVADGIDNEQFF TGCAGCGTTGCAGACGGGATAGACAATGAGCAGTTCTTC
TRBJ2-4 TRBV6-2/TRBV6-3 NA NA CASSYSPAHTAKNIQYF TGTGCCAGCAGTTACTCGCCTGCCCACACAGCCAAAAACATTCAGTACTTC
TRBJ2-7 TRBV4-1 TRBD2 NA CASSYYLGASGRGDEQYF TGCGCCAGCAGCTACTATTTGGGGGCTAGCGGGAGGGGTGACGAGCAGTACTTC
TRBJ2-7 TRBV7-6 TRBD2 many CASSPGDYSYEQYF TGTGCCAGCAGCCCCGGGGACTACTCCTACGAGCAGTACTTC
TRBJ1-1 TRBV27 TRBD1 few CASSLNRHRGGTEAFF TGTGCCAGCAGTTTAAATCGGCACAGGGGGGGAACTGAAGCTTTCTTT
TRBJ2-7 TRBV12-3/TRBV12-4 NA few CASRGLEQYF TGTGCCAGCAGAGGGCTCGAGCAGTACTTC
TRBJ1-1 TRBV7-2 NA few CASSADAKRRTEAFF TGTGCCAGCAGCGCGGACGCTAAGAGGAGGACTGAAGCTTTCTTT
TRBJ2-2 TRBV7-2 TRBD1 NA CASSLDRDNTGELFF TGTGCCAGCAGCTTGGACAGGGATAACACCGGGGAGCTGTTTTTT
TRBJ2-1 TRBV7-6 NA few CASSRTGTNEQFF TGTGCCAGCAGCAGAACAGGGACCAATGAGCAGTTCTTC
TRBJ2-1 TRBV7-6 NA NA CASTSGDSYNEQFF TGTGCCAGCACCTCGGGAGATTCCTACAATGAGCAGTTCTTC
TRBJ2-1 TRBV29-1 TRBD1 few CSVAPGQGRGKQFF TGCAGCGTCGCGCCGGGACAGGGAAGAGGGAAACAGTTCTTC
TRBJ1-2 TRBV7-8 NA NA CASSLERGLNYGYTF TGTGCCAGCAGCTTAGAACGGGGACTTAACTATGGCTACACCTTC
TRBJ2-3 TRBV20-1 TRBD2 few CSARAPAAGTSGPTDTQYF TGCAGTGCTAGAGCCCCCGCGGCCGGGACTAGCGGCCCCACAGATACGCAGTATTTT
TRBJ2-1 TRBV12-3/TRBV12-4 TRBD2 NA CASSLDPFSGSLNEQFF TGTGCCAGCAGTTTAGACCCTTTTAGCGGGAGTCTCAATGAGCAGTTCTTC
TRBJ2-1 TRBV7-9 NA NA CASSLEGGTPYNEQFF TGTGCCAGCAGCTTAGAGGGGGGCACTCCCTACAATGAGCAGTTCTTC
TRBJ2-3 TRBV7-2 NA many CASSFDTQYF TGTGCCAGCAGCTTTGATACGCAGTATTTT
TRBJ2-5 TRBV7-2 NA many CASSLGAVGETQYF TGTGCCAGCAGCTTAGGCGCGGTGGGAGAGACCCAGTACTTC
TRBJ2-1 TRBV7-8 TRBD2 few CASSLVPPVLAGYNEQFF TGTGCCAGCAGCTTAGTCCCCCCCGTACTAGCGGGATACAATGAGCAGTTCTTC
TRBJ2-7 TRBV15 NA NA CATSRGQFYEQYF TGTGCCACCAGCAGAGGACAGTTCTACGAGCAGTACTTC
TRBJ2-7 TRBV11-2 TRBD1 few CASSPPRGGYEPYF TGTGCCAGCAGCCCCCCTCGAGGGGGCTACGAACCCTACTTC
TRBJ2-1 TRBV7-2 NA few CASRLDGAYNEQFF TGTGCCAGCAGGTTAGACGGGGCTTACAATGAGCAGTTCTTC
TRBJ2-7 TRBV7-2 TRBD1 few CASSPDRGTNYEQYF TGTGCCAGCAGCCCCGACAGGGGAACGAACTACGAGCAGTACTTC
TRBJ2-2 TRBV6-2/TRBV6-3 TRBD2 few CASSPRLAGASNTGELFF TGTGCCAGCAGTCCACGACTAGCGGGAGCTTCGAACACCGGGGAGCTGTTTTTT
TRBJ1-1 TRBV19 NA NA CASTPGQRVGTEAFF TGTGCCAGTACTCCGGGACAACGAGTTGGCACTGAAGCTTTCTTT
TRBJ2-1 TRBV28 NA many CASSLNYNEQFF TGTGCCAGCAGTCTAAACTACAATGAGCAGTTCTTC
TRBJ2-7 TRBV10-3 TRBD1 few CAISEPPGQGARGEQYF TGTGCCATCAGTGAGCCGCCGGGACAGGGGGCGAGGGGCGAGCAGTACTTC
TRBJ2-2 TRBV5-1 NA NA CASSLKVNTGELFF TGCGCCAGCAGCTTGAAAGTGAACACCGGGGAGCTGTTTTTT
TRBJ2-7 TRBV6-1 NA NA CASRPSGLSYEQYF TGTGCCAGCAGACCCTCCGGGCTCTCCTACGAGCAGTACTTC
TRBJ1-4 TRBV20-1 NA NA CSATESHGKLFF TGCAGTGCTACCGAGTCTCACGGAAAACTGTTTTTT
TRBJ2-3 TRBV7-6 TRBD1 NA CASSFPGTGIGTDTQYF TGTGCCAGCAGCTTCCCCGGGACAGGGATCGGCACAGATACGCAGTATTTT
TRBJ2-5 TRBV24-1 NA few CATSVGQQETQYF TGTGCCACCAGTGTCGGACAGCAAGAGACCCAGTACTTC
TRBJ2-7 TRBV28 TRBD2 NA CASSLSPSGSREQYF TGTGCCAGCAGTTTATCCCCTAGCGGGTCGCGCGAGCAGTACTTC
TRBJ1-2 TRBV2 NA few CASRPEASNYGYTF TGTGCCAGCAGGCCGGAAGCCTCTAACTATGGCTACACCTTC
TRBJ2-7 TRBV7-9 NA few CASRPVERASPYEQYF TGTGCCAGCAGACCAGTTGAAAGAGCTTCCCCCTACGAGCAGTACTTC
TRBJ2-3 TRBV7-2 NA NA CASSLLGTDTQYF TGTGCCAGCAGCCTCCTCGGCACAGATACGCAGTATTTT
TRBJ2-5 TRBV29-1 NA NA CSGGRLSGETQYF TGCAGCGGAGGTAGGCTCTCCGGAGAGACCCAGTACTTC
TRBJ1-1 TRBV20-1 NA few CSARVRVGDTEAFF TGCAGTGCTAGAGTAAGGGTAGGGGACACTGAAGCTTTCTTT
TRBJ1-1 TRBV15 NA few CATRRGADTEAFF TGTGCCACACGACGGGGGGCTGACACTGAAGCTTTCTTT
TRBJ2-4 TRBV7-2 TRBD2 few CASSPRLAGLAKNIQYF TGTGCCAGCAGCCCACGACTAGCGGGACTAGCCAAAAACATTCAGTACTTC
TRBJ1-4 TRBV20-1 NA few CSARPLAIGGANEKLFF TGCAGTGCTAGACCCCTCGCGATAGGTGGGGCTAATGAAAAACTGTTTTTT
TRBJ2-2 TRBV28 NA many CASSLGGDNTGELFF TGTGCCAGCAGTTTGGGCGGGGATAACACCGGGGAGCTGTTTTTT